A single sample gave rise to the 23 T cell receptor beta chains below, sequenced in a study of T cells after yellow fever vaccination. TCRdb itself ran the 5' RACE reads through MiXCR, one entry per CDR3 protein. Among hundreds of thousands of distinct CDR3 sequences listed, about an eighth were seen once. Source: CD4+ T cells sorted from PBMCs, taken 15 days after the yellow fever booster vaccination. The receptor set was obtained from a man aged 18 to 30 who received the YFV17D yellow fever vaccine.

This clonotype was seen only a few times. CDR3 in DNA: TGCAGTGCTAGTCCTGGGGGACGGTCCTACGAGCAGTACTTC. Its protein product is CSASPGGRSYEQYF. The chain has TRBV20-1 and TRBJ2-7; D is perhaps TRBD1 or TRBD2 (5 bases each). The germline gives CDR1 DFQATT, CDR2 SNEGSKA (reference sequence). V lost 3 bases and J 1 base, leaving 13 bases between the germline ends. This CDR3 comprises 14 residues.

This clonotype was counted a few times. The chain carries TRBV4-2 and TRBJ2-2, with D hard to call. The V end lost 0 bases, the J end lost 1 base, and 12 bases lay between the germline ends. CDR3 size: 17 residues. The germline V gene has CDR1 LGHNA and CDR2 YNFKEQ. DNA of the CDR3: TGTGCCAGCAGCCAAGAGGGTTTCGGGCAGAACACCGGGGAGCTGTTTTTT. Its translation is CASSQEGFGQNTGELFF.

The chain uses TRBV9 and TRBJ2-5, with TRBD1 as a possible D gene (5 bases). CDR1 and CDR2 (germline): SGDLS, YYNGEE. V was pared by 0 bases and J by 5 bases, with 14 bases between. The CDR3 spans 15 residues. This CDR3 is CASSVEPGSWETQYF. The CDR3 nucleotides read TGTGCCAGCAGCGTAGAGCCAGGGTCTTGGGAGACCCAGTACTTC.

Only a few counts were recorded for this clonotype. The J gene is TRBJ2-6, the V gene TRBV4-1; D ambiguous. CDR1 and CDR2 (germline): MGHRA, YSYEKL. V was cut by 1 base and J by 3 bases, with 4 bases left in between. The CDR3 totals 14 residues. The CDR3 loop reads CASSQVGGANVLTF. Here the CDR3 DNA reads TGCGCCAGCAGCCAAGTTGGTGGGGCCAACGTCCTGACTTTC.

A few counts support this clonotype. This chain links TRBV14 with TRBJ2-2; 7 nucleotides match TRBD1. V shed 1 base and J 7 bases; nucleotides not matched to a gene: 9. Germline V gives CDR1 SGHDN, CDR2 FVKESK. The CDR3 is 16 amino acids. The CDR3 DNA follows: TGTGCCAGCAGCCAAGGCACGGGGACAGTTCTCGGGGAGCTGTTTTTT. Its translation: CASSQGTGTVLGELFF.

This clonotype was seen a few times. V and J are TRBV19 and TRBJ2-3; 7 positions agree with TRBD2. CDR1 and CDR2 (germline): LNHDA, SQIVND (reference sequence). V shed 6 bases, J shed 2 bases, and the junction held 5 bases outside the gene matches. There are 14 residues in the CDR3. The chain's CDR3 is CASRKRGLTDTQYF. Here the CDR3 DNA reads TGTGCCAGTAGGAAGCGGGGCCTCACAGATACGCAGTATTTT.

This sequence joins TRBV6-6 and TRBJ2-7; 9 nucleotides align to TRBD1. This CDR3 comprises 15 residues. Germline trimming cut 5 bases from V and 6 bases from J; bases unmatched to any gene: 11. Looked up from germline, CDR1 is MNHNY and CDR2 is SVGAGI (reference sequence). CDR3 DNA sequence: TGTGCCAGCAGTCAACAGGGGGCCGTGGTGGGCGAGCAGTACGTC. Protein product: CASSQQGAVVGEQYV.

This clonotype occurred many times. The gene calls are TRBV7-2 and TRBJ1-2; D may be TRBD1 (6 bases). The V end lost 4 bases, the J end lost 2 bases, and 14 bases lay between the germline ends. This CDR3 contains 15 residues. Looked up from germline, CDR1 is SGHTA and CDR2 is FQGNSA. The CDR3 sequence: CASSYQGTQNYGYTF. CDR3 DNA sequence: TGTGCCAGCAGCTACCAGGGGACGCAGAACTATGGCTACACCTTC.

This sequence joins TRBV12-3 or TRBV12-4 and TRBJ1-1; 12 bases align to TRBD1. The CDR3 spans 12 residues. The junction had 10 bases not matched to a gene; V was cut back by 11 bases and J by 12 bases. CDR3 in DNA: TGTGCCGGAAACCGGGACAGGGGGCCGTCTTTCTTT. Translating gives CAGNRDRGPSFF.

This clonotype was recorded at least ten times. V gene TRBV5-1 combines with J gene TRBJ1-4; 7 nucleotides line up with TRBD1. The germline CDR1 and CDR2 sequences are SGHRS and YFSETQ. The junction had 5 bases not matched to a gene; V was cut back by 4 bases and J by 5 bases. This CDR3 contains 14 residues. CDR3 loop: CASSQGQTNEKLFF. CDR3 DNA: TGCGCCAGCAGCCAGGGACAGACGAATGAAAAACTGTTTTTT.

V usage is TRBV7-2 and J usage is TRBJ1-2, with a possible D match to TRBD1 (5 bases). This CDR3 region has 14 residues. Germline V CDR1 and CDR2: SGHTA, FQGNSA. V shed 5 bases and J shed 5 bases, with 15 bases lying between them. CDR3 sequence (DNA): TGTGCCAGCAGCCCCTGGGAGGGGCCTTATGGCTACACCTTC. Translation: CASSPWEGPYGYTF.

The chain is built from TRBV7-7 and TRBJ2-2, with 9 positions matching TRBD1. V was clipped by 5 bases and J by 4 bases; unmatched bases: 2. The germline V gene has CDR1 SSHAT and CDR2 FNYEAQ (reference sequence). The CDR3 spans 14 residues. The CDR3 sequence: CASSKGQGTGELFF. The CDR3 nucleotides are TGTGCCAGCAGCAAGGGACAGGGCACCGGGGAGCTGTTTTTT.

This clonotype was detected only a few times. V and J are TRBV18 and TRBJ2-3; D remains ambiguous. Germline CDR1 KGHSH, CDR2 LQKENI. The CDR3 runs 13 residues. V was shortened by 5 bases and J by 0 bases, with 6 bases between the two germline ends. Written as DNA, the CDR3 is TGTGCCAGCTCAGACCTTAGCACAGATACGCAGTATTTT. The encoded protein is CASSDLSTDTQYF.

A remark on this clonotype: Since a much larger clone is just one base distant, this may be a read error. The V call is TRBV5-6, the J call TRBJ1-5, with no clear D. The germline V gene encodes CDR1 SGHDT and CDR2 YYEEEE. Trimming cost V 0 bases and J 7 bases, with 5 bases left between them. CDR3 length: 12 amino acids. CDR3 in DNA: TGTGCCAGCAGCTTGGGGGAGCAGCCCCAGCATTTT. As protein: CASSLGEQPQHF.

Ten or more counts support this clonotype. The CDR3 spells CASSLGPEKLFF. The CDR3 bases are TGTGCCAGCTCACTCGGTCCGGAAAAACTGTTTTTT. The rearrangement uses TRBV18 and TRBJ1-4, with D unresolved. The CDR3 is 12 amino acids. CDR1 is KGHSH, CDR2 LQKENI, per germline. Trimming shortened V by 4 bases and J by 8 bases, and 8 bases separated the two germline ends.

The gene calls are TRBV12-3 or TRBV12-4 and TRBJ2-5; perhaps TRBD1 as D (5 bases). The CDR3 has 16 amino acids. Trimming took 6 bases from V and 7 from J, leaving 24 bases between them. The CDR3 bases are TGTGCCAGCAGCTGGATACCCCAGGGTCCCGGCGGGACCCAGTACTTC. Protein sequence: CASSWIPQGPGGTQYF.

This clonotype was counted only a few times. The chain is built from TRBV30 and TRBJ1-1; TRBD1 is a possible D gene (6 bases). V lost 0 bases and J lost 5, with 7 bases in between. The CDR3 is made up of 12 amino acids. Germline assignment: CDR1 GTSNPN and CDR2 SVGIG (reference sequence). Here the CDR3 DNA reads TGTGCCTGGAGTGTAAGGGGGACTGAAGCTTTCTTT. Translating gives CAWSVRGTEAFF.

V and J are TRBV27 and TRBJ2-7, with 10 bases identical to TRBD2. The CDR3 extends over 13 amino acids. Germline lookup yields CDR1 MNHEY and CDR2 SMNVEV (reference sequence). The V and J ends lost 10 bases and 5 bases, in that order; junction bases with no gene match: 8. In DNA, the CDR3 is TGTGCCATCATCGGGACTAGCGTACACGAGCAGTACGTC. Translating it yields CAIIGTSVHEQYV.

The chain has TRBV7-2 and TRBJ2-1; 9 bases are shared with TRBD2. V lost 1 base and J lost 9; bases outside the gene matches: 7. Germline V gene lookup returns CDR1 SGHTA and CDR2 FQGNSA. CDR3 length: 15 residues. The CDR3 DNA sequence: TGTGCCAGCAGCTTAGTGGCGGGGGGGCGTGGTGAGCAGTTCTTC. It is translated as CASSLVAGGRGEQFF.

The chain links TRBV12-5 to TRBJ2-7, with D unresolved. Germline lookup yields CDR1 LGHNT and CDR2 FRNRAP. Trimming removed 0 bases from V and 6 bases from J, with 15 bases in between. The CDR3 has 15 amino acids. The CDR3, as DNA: TGTGCTAGTGGTTTGGTACTCGGCCAGCCTGGCGAGCAGTACTTC. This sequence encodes CASGLVLGQPGEQYF.

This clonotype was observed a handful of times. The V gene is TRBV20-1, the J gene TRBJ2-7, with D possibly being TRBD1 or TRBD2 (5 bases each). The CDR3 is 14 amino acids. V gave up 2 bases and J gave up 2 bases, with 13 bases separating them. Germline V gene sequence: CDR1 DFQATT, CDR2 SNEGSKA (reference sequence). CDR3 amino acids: CSARRMGVAYEQYF. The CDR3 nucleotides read TGCAGTGCTAGACGGATGGGGGTGGCCTACGAGCAGTACTTC.

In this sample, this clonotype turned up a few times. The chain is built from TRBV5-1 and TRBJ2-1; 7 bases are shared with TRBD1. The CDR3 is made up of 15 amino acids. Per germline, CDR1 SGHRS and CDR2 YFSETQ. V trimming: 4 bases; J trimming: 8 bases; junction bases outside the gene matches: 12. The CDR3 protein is CASSPAGEGAHEQFF. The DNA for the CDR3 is TGCGCCAGCAGCCCGGCGGGCGAGGGGGCCCATGAGCAGTTCTTC.

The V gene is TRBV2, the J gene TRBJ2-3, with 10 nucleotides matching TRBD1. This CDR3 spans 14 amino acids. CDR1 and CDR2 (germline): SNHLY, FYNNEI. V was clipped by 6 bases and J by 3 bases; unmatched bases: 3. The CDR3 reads CASRRQGATDTQYF. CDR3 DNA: TGTGCCAGCAGGAGACAGGGGGCTACAGATACGCAGTATTTT.